These T cell receptor beta chains were read from a single sample in a study of T cell responses to AZD1222 COVID-19 vaccine. The repertoire was sequenced with immunoSEQ multiplex PCR; TCRdb's copy has only in-frame clones and lacks some. The sample gives around 62,000 clones, around 90% of which show up once; under 6.5% is in the top ten. Sample: peripheral blood, taken on day 0 of AZD1222 vaccination. All receptors derive from an adult in good health. The conserved cysteine and the conserved F or W are not part of the CDR3 here. D genes are given only for firm matches.

12,TRBD1,TRBJ1-4,TRBV2,ASSEQGISEKLF
12,NA,TRBJ1-1,TRBV6-5,ASTSPRGGTEAF
15,NA,TRBJ1-3,TRBV5-1,ASSLAETGRSGNTIY
11,NA,TRBJ1-3,TRBV12-3/TRBV12-4,ASSLLGGNTIY
12,NA,TRBJ2-3,TRBV12-5,ASGSQMTEDTQY
14,TRBD2,TRBJ2-1,TRBV19,ASSTVAGGSYNEQF
12,TRBD2,TRBJ2-7,TRBV2,ASSGTSGAYEQY
12,NA,TRBJ1-2,TRBV15,ATSRAGGAGGYT
13,NA,TRBJ2-7,TRBV5-4,ASSFGGTGSYEQY
13,NA,TRBJ1-2,TRBV11-2,ASSFSSQGKNGYT
11,NA,TRBJ1-1,TRBV5-1,ASSPPQDTEAF
13,TRBD1,TRBJ2-1,TRBV10-3,AISGGTGIGNEQF
11,NA,TRBJ2-5,TRBV19,ASSIRGRETQY
13,TRBD1,TRBJ2-6,TRBV19,ASSRDRAGANVLT
13,TRBD1,TRBJ2-7,TRBV6-5,ASSPQGQDIYEQY
11,TRBD1,TRBJ2-1,TRBV29-1,SAKDRVHNEQF
9,NA,TRBJ1-1,TRBV5-8,ASSREVEAF
14,TRBD2,TRBJ2-4,TRBV7-9,ASSLGAGVSKNIQY
13,NA,TRBJ1-1,TRBV7-9,ASTLGAGRDTEAF
12,TRBD1,TRBJ1-5,TRBV2,ASREGQGNQPQH
15,TRBD2,TRBJ2-1,TRBV5-5,ASSLRLAGTSYNEQF
13,NA,TRBJ2-5,TRBV2,ASSEGAGRGETQY
16,NA,TRBJ2-6,TRBV9,ASSVGTVISSGANVLT
13,NA,TRBJ1-3,TRBV2,ASSVQALSGNTIY
12,NA,TRBJ2-1,TRBV5-1,ASNQGTDYNEQF
12,NA,TRBJ2-4,TRBV30,AWPGGLAKNIQY